The sequence of this TCR beta chain was determined in a study of CD8 T cells in ankylosing spondylitis. This clonotype has ten or more counts. What it binds is not known. The CDR3 is 13 amino acids. V was trimmed by 1 base and J by 7 bases, leaving 13 bases between them. From germline, CDR1 is SQVTM and CDR2 ANQGSEA. Study-level points and caveats: Past studies reported some motif variants in reactive arthritis synovial fluid and blood.

TCRdb fed the 5' RACE reads into MiXCR, producing one record per CDR3 protein. The table has some 140,000 distinct CDR3 sequences, roughly 6.6% seen once. Sequenced input: blood, either unsorted or a sorted T cell fraction (not recorded which). The chain recombines TRBV29-1 with TRBJ1-2, with a possible D match to TRBD1 (6 bases). The sequence was collected from a female donor with ankylosing spondylitis or in good health (not recorded which). The CDR3 region is CSVEGHEGGGYTF. Written as DNA, the CDR3 is TGCAGCGTTGAAGGACACGAAGGGGGTGGCTACACCTTC.